This T cell receptor beta chain was sequenced during a study of T-cell reconstitution after alpha-beta-depleted transplantation in children. The library targeted TCRbeta and was prepared with unique molecular identifiers. TCRdb ran MiXCR on the PCR reads and lists one entry per CDR3 protein. The table shows about 400,000 distinct CDR3 sequences, with about 20% occurring only once. Per the germline V gene, CDR1 is SGHTA and CDR2 is FQGNSA. The V gene lost 2 bases and the J gene lost 4 bases, with 12 bases spanning the gap. This CDR3 has 15 residues. This clonotype was found a few times. This clonotype was sampled from a human donor who donated a stem cell graft to a child with acute myeloid leukemia. This chain connects TRBV7-2 to TRBJ1-5, with D possibly being TRBD1 (5 bases). The specimen was PBMCs from the stem cell graft donor, collected from the stem cell graft. In nucleotides, the CDR3 is TGTGCCAGCAGCTTACACGGGGACCGGAATCAGCCCCAGCATTTT. Its protein product is CASSLHGDRNQPQHF.